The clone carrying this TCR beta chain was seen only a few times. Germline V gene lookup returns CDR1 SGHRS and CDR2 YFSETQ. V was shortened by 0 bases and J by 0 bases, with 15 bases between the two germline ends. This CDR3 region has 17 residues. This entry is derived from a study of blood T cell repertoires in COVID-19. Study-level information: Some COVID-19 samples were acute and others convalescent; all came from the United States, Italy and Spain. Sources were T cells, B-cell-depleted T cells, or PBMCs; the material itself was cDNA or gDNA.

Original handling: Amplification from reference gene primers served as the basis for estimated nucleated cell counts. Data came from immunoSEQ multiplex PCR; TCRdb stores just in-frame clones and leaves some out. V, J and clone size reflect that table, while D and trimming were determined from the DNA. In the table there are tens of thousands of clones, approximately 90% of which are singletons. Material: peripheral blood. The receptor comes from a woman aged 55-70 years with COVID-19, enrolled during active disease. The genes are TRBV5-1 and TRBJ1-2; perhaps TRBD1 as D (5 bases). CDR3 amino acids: CASSLGSGGSANYGYTF. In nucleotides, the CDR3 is TGCGCCAGCAGCTTGGGGAGCGGGGGGAGTGCTAACTATGGCTACACCTTC.